The rows below give T cell receptor beta chains drawn from one sample of a study of shared clonotypes between healthy human individuals. This table comes from immunoSEQ multiplex PCR, and its TCRdb copy is limited to in-frame clones, with some not included. Among under 200,000 clones listed, 85% to 95% were seen once. Source material: naive CD4+ T cells sorted from blood. These receptors were collected from a woman in her twenties or thirties in good health. CDR3s leave out the opening cysteine and the closing phenylalanine or tryptophan. D genes are given only for firm matches.

>TRBV29-1|NA
SVERGGAGGTQY
>TRBV20-1|NA
SARLWGYT
>TRBV18|TRBD1
ASSSNTGDEQY
>TRBV5-5|NA
ASSLEVFYEKLF
>TRBV5-1|NA
ASSFLAVTDTQY
>TRBV27|NA
ASSFPTGYGYT
>TRBV11-2|NA
ASSLHEHQPQH
>TRBV28|TRBD2
ASSSGLAGSYEQY
>TRBV29-1|NA
SVGHGWGTEAF
>TRBV12-5|TRBD1
ASGRGEQGVGDTQY
>TRBV28|NA
ASTSGQTNEKLF
>TRBV15|TRBD2
ATSRISSGAYQETQY
>TRBV11-2|NA
ASSSGGNSPLH
>TRBV7-9|NA
ASSRQSYEQY
>TRBV19|NA
ASRTSSNQPQH
>TRBV7-9|NA
ASSSTETISYEQY
>TRBV5-5|NA
ASSLFFVGGAAGNTIY
>TRBV7-9|NA
ASSFGVDNQPQH
>TRBV5-1|TRBD1
ASSHPGTGGNTIY
>TRBV5-4|NA
ASSRTTEIYEQY
>TRBV11-2|TRBD1
ASSLDLDRANYGYT
>TRBV7-9|NA
ASSLDSATNEKLF